The present T cell receptor beta chain was sequenced within a study of cytomegalovirus exposure and HLA in healthy donors. Libraries were prepared by immunoSEQ multiplex PCR; TCRdb keeps only in-frame clonotypes and omits some of them. Among fewer than 200,000 clones, 85% were seen once, and the ten largest hold roughly 15%. The germline CDR1 and CDR2 sequences are MNHEY and SMNVEV (reference sequence). The CDR3 contains 13 residues. Between the trimmed V and J ends, which lost 5 bases and 4 bases, there was a span of 9 bases. Only a few counts were recorded for this clone. This receptor was obtained from a young man in good health and CMV-seropositive. This chain joins TRBV27 and TRBJ1-3; D is perhaps TRBD1 (5 bases). The sequenced sample was PBMCs. The CDR3 reads CASSLREGNTIYF. Here the CDR3 DNA reads TGTGCCAGCAGTCTCAGGGAAGGAAACACCATATATTTT.